This note documents a single T cell receptor beta chain sequence. One junction end disagrees with the germline gene, perhaps due to a read error. This record comes from a study of TIL therapy for anti-PD-1-resistant metastatic lung cancer. Study at large: Tumors had a median PD-L1 proportion score of 4.5% to 7%. Half of patients were current or former smokers.

The immunoSEQ assay was v3. Sequencing was performed with immunoSEQ multiplex PCR; in TCRdb, only in-frame clones are kept and a portion is missing. The sample includes 54,000 or so clones, 73% of them seen just once. Time point meaning: pre-treatment sample, taken before nivolumab and TIL therapy. CDR1 is MNHEY and CDR2 is SVGAGI in the germline V gene. CDR3 length: 15 amino acids. The sequences come from blood, collected at baseline. The rearrangement uses TRBV6-5 and TRBJ2-7, with no clear D. The TCR originated in a person aged 25 to 85 with non-small cell lung cancer. CDR3 DNA: TGTGCCAGCAGTCACTCTAGACTTAGCTCTCGGGAGCAGTACTTC. It is translated as CASSHSRLSSREQYF.